The subject of this entry is one TCR beta chain. Its cognate antigen is unknown. Only in-frame clones appear in the TCRdb table, and some are missing; sequencing was by immunoSEQ multiplex PCR. This table holds approximately 30,000 clones, roughly 92% found once. The data were obtained in a study of T cells in tuberculosis. Findings of the study overall: Smaller distances to GMM-specific TCRs suggested their expansion in active tuberculosis.

CDR3 length: 15 residues. The V end was cut by 1 base, the J end by 6 bases, with 12 bases between. Germline-derived CDR1 and CDR2 are KGHSH and LQKENI. The sequenced sample consisted of PBMCs. The sequence came from a donor aged 10-30 years with latent tuberculosis or without tuberculosis infection. The V and J genes are TRBV18 and TRBJ1-4, with D maybe TRBD1 (6 bases). This CDR3 reads CASSPQGTRDEKLFF. The CDR3 DNA sequence: TGTGCCAGCTCACCACAGGGGACAAGGGATGAAAAACTGTTTTTT.